A selection of T cell receptor beta chains follows, all from one sample in a study of T cells in localized non-small cell lung cancer. Repertoires were generated with immunoSEQ multiplex PCR, while TCRdb's copy carries only in-frame clones and drops some. This sample yields tens of thousands of clones, of which approximately 80% are seen a single time; 17% belongs to the top ten. The sequencing here drew on peripheral blood, taken before any cancer treatment. The receptors stem from a male donor aged 60 or over with stage III squamous cell lung carcinoma. Each CDR3 is given with its conserved first and last residue. Each record gives: clone size, J gene, CDR3 length, V gene, D gene, CDR3 protein, CDR3 DNA. The D gene is left open where the match is weak. The listing skips clone size in some rows; elsewhere it reads once, few, many or a size class.

>.|TRBJ1-3|15|TRBV5-5|.
CASSSTVFSGNTIYF
TGTGCCAGCAGCTCGACAGTATTCTCTGGAAACACCATATATTTT
>once|TRBJ2-7|10|TRBV20-1|.
CSATAYEQYF
TGCAGTGCTACCGCATACGAGCAGTACTTC
>once|TRBJ2-1|15|TRBV5-1|TRBD1
CASSDTGGTGNEQFF
TGCGCCAGCAGCGACACAGGGGGCACCGGCAATGAGCAGTTCTTC
>.|TRBJ2-5|13|TRBV7-2|.
CASSLVFQETQYF
TGTGCCAGCAGCTTAGTGTTCCAAGAGACCCAGTACTTC
>.|TRBJ1-2|15|TRBV7-8|.
CASSLATGANYGYTF
TGTGCCAGCAGCTTAGCGACCGGAGCTAACTATGGCTACACCTTC
>few|TRBJ1-2|16|TRBV4-2|.
CASSQESVGRAGGYTF
TGTGCCAGCAGCCAAGAGAGCGTCGGCAGGGCTGGGGGCTACACCTTC
>.|TRBJ2-2|15|TRBV15|.
CATSAIRGSTGELFF
TGTGCCACCAGCGCCATCCGAGGTTCCACCGGGGAGCTGTTTTTT
>.|TRBJ1-1|14|TRBV30|.
CAWSGRQSNTEAFF
TGTGCCTGGAGTGGTAGACAGTCGAACACTGAAGCTTTCTTT
>hyperexpanded|TRBJ2-2|14|TRBV10-2|TRBD2
CASSLAGGPGELFF
TGCGCCAGCAGTCTAGCGGGGGGGCCCGGGGAGCTGTTTTTT
>.|TRBJ2-2|19|TRBV7-3|TRBD2
CASSRGVLAGGFNTGELFF
TGTGCCAGCAGCCGCGGGGTACTAGCGGGGGGATTCAACACCGGGGAGCTGTTTTTT
>.|TRBJ1-1|16|TRBV7-8|.
CASSLGAARADTEAFF
TGTGCCAGCAGCTTAGGAGCGGCTAGGGCGGACACTGAAGCTTTCTTT
>.|TRBJ2-2|14|TRBV7-8|.
CASSHEGDTGELFF
TGTGCCAGCAGCCACGAAGGGGACACCGGGGAGCTGTTTTTT
>.|TRBJ1-6|12|TRBV7-9|.
CASSETNSPLHF
TGTGCCAGCAGCGAGACTAATTCACCCCTCCACTTT
>.|TRBJ1-4|16|TRBV18|TRBD1
CASSVARDRGYEKLFF
TGTGCCAGCTCGGTGGCCCGGGACAGGGGGTATGAAAAACTGTTTTTT
>once|TRBJ2-7|13|TRBV2|.
CASSAVGDYEQYF
TGTGCCAGCAGCGCCGTCGGGGACTACGAGCAGTACTTC
>.|TRBJ1-1|14|TRBV6-5|.
CASSYSPGNTEAFF
TGTGCCAGCAGTTACTCCCCAGGGAACACTGAAGCTTTCTTT
>.|TRBJ2-1|14|TRBV6-5|TRBD2
CASSTSGRADEQFF
TGTGCCAGCAGTACTAGCGGGAGAGCCGATGAGCAGTTCTTC
>.|TRBJ2-1|16|TRBV5-6|TRBD2
CASSLAATSSYNEQFF
TGTGCCAGCAGTCTAGCGGCGACGAGCTCCTACAATGAGCAGTTCTTC
>.|TRBJ1-2|14|TRBV6-6|.
CASSYGGADNQGTF
TGTGCCAGCAGTTACGGGGGGGCCGATAATCAGGGCACCTTC
>.|TRBJ1-6|15|TRBV6-5|.
CASSYSYRDNSPLHF
TGTGCCAGCAGTTACTCGTACAGGGACAATTCACCCCTCCACTTT
>.|TRBJ1-1|13|TRBV6-6|TRBD1
CASSTGQGREAFF
TGTGCCAGCAGTACAGGACAGGGGAGAGAAGCTTTCTTT
>.|TRBJ1-1|14|TRBV5-1|.
CASSLNQGNTEAFF
TGCGCCAGCAGCTTGAACCAGGGGAACACTGAAGCTTTCTTT
>.|TRBJ2-2|16|TRBV13|TRBD2
CASSVLAGGRTGELFF
TGTGCCAGCAGCGTTCTAGCGGGGGGCCGGACCGGGGAGCTGTTTTTT
>.|TRBJ2-7|13|TRBV2|TRBD1
CASSSDRGIEQYF
TGTGCCAGCAGTAGTGACAGGGGTATCGAGCAGTACTTC
>.|TRBJ1-1|15|TRBV6-5|.
CASRDRGTEDTEAFF
TGTGCCAGCAGGGACAGAGGAACGGAGGACACTGAAGCTTTCTTT
>.|TRBJ1-1|15|TRBV6-1|.
CASSGHRVRNTEAFF
TGTGCCAGCAGTGGGCACAGGGTACGGAACACTGAAGCTTTCTTT
>.|TRBJ2-1|14|TRBV9|.
CASSVGRDSNEQFF
TGTGCCAGCAGCGTAGGGAGGGACAGCAATGAGCAGTTCTTC
>.|TRBJ1-3|16|TRBV16|.
CASSQSRGGSGNTIYF
TGTGCCAGCAGCCAATCGCGGGGAGGATCTGGAAACACCATATATTTT
>.|TRBJ1-1|15|TRBV5-4|.
CASSLGLDGNTEAFF
TGTGCCAGCAGCTTGGGGCTTGATGGGAACACTGAAGCTTTCTTT
>.|TRBJ2-5|14|TRBV2|TRBD1
CASKGDRGVETQYF
TGTGCCAGCAAGGGGGACAGGGGGGTAGAGACCCAGTACTTC
>.|TRBJ1-3|14|TRBV6-6|.
CASSSRVSGNTIYF
TGTGCCAGCAGTTCCCGGGTGTCTGGAAACACCATATATTTT
>.|TRBJ1-6|15|TRBV5-1|.
CASSFESPYNSPLHF
TGCGCCAGCAGCTTTGAGTCCCCCTATAATTCACCCCTCCACTTT
>.|TRBJ1-1|13|TRBV5-1|.
CASSMGRDTEAFF
TGCGCCAGCAGCATGGGTAGGGACACTGAAGCTTTCTTT
>.|TRBJ1-2|13|TRBV2|.
CASRPDPVDGYTF
TGTGCCAGCAGACCGGACCCTGTCGATGGCTACACCTTC
>few|TRBJ2-1|15|TRBV6-6|TRBD2
CASSKAGGLGNEQFF
TGTGCCAGCAGTAAAGCGGGGGGGCTAGGGAATGAGCAGTTCTTC
>once|TRBJ1-2|15|TRBV5-6|TRBD1
CASSLVHGQGYGYTF
TGTGCCAGCAGCTTGGTCCACGGACAGGGATATGGCTACACCTTC
>once|TRBJ2-4|12|TRBV4-2|.
CASSQEGDIQYF
TGTGCCAGCAGCCAAGAAGGGGACATTCAGTACTTC
>.|TRBJ2-1|15|TRBV2|.
CASSELPRGNNEQFF
TGTGCCAGCAGTGAACTCCCTCGGGGGAACAATGAGCAGTTCTTC
>.|TRBJ1-2|14|TRBV18|.
CASSASGVDYGYTF
TGTGCCAGCTCAGCCTCAGGCGTCGACTATGGCTACACCTTC
>.|TRBJ1-2|15|TRBV30|.
CAWSVMNSQVYGYTF
TGTGCCTGGAGTGTAATGAACAGCCAAGTCTATGGCTACACCTTC